These T cell receptor beta chains were read from a single sample in a study of long-term antiretroviral therapy in people with HIV. Clones were read by immunoSEQ multiplex PCR, and TCRdb kept only the in-frame ones, dropping some. The sample shows over 10,000 clones, 82% of them seen only once. The starting material was unsorted PBMCs, obtained nearly 8.5 years after starting antiretroviral therapy. The receptors were sampled from a man aged 50 or older with HIV. CDR3s include the opening cysteine and the closing phenylalanine or tryptophan. The order of the fields is CDR3 DNA, CDR3 protein, J gene, D gene, clone size, V gene. D genes are given only for firm matches. Not all rows give a size; the values are once, few, many and, for expanded clones, a class.

CDR3nt: TGTGCCAGCAGCTGGGGACAGGGGGCGCTGGCAGATACGCAGTATTTT
CDR3aa: CASSWGQGALADTQYF
j_gene: TRBJ2-3
d_gene: TRBD1
abundance: -
v_gene: TRBV11-2

CDR3nt: TGTGCCAGCAGCTCCTACAGGGGCGAGAACTATGGCTACACCTTC
CDR3aa: CASSSYRGENYGYTF
j_gene: TRBJ1-2
d_gene: TRBD1
abundance: -
v_gene: TRBV11-3

CDR3nt: TGTGCCAGCAGCGTAGGGGGACAGGGCACTAATGAAAAACTGTTTTTT
CDR3aa: CASSVGGQGTNEKLFF
j_gene: TRBJ1-4
d_gene: TRBD1
abundance: -
v_gene: TRBV9

CDR3nt: TGTGCCTCTTCCATTGGGGCTGGAAACACCATATATTTT
CDR3aa: CASSIGAGNTIYF
j_gene: TRBJ1-3
d_gene: -
abundance: once
v_gene: TRBV30

CDR3nt: TGTGCCAGCATTGGGACTAGTTCCTACAATGAGCAGTTCTTC
CDR3aa: CASIGTSSYNEQFF
j_gene: TRBJ2-1
d_gene: TRBD2
abundance: -
v_gene: TRBV2

CDR3nt: TGCGCCAGCAGCCGGGCGGGGCAAGAGGCCCAGTACTTC
CDR3aa: CASSRAGQEAQYF
j_gene: TRBJ2-5
d_gene: -
abundance: -
v_gene: TRBV4-1

CDR3nt: TGTGCCAGCAGTTTAGGACTAGCGGGGGACACAGATACGCAGTATTTT
CDR3aa: CASSLGLAGDTDTQYF
j_gene: TRBJ2-3
d_gene: TRBD2
abundance: -
v_gene: TRBV13

CDR3nt: TGTGCCAGCAGCCAGGGGAGCACTAATGAAAAACTGTTTTTT
CDR3aa: CASSQGSTNEKLFF
j_gene: TRBJ1-4
d_gene: -
abundance: -
v_gene: TRBV11-2

CDR3nt: TGTGCCAGCAGCTTAGGAGAGTTATGGCAGGGAGATGGCTACACCTTC
CDR3aa: CASSLGELWQGDGYTF
j_gene: TRBJ1-2
d_gene: -
abundance: -
v_gene: TRBV7-9

CDR3nt: TGTGCCAGCAGTCCTAGCGGGGGGGCCGGGTACGAGCAGTACTTC
CDR3aa: CASSPSGGAGYEQYF
j_gene: TRBJ2-7
d_gene: TRBD2
abundance: -
v_gene: TRBV2

CDR3nt: TGTGCCAGCAGTCGGGACAGGGTCGAGGAAAAACTGTTTTTT
CDR3aa: CASSRDRVEEKLFF
j_gene: TRBJ1-4
d_gene: TRBD1
abundance: once
v_gene: TRBV27

CDR3nt: TGTGCCAGCAGTTACTACAGGGGGAGCGGGGAGCTGTTTTTT
CDR3aa: CASSYYRGSGELFF
j_gene: TRBJ2-2
d_gene: TRBD1
abundance: -
v_gene: TRBV6-5

CDR3nt: TGTGCCAGCAGTGAAACTAGCGGTACAACTGAGCAGTTCTTC
CDR3aa: CASSETSGTTEQFF
j_gene: TRBJ2-1
d_gene: TRBD2
abundance: -
v_gene: TRBV6-1

CDR3nt: TGTGCCAGCAGCATGCGGGCGGGTTTTATGTTCGAGCAGTACTTC
CDR3aa: CASSMRAGFMFEQYF
j_gene: TRBJ2-7
d_gene: -
abundance: few
v_gene: TRBV7-6

CDR3nt: TGTGCCAGCAGTCCAGCACAGGGGGCGATCAGCAATGAGCAGTTCTTC
CDR3aa: CASSPAQGAISNEQFF
j_gene: TRBJ2-1
d_gene: TRBD1
abundance: -
v_gene: TRBV2

CDR3nt: TGTGCCAGCAGCTCTGGGGTAGGGACCGACTACGAGCAGTACTTC
CDR3aa: CASSSGVGTDYEQYF
j_gene: TRBJ2-7
d_gene: -
abundance: -
v_gene: TRBV7-6

CDR3nt: TGTGCCAGCAGCCCCGACAGAACTGAAGCTTTCTTT
CDR3aa: CASSPDRTEAFF
j_gene: TRBJ1-1
d_gene: -
abundance: few
v_gene: TRBV11-2

CDR3nt: TGTGCCAGCAGTGAATATCACGGAGCTAACTATGGCTACACCTTC
CDR3aa: CASSEYHGANYGYTF
j_gene: TRBJ1-2
d_gene: -
abundance: -
v_gene: TRBV2

CDR3nt: TGTGCCAGCAGCTTGTATCCGGCAGACCTTAATTCACCCCTCCACTTT
CDR3aa: CASSLYPADLNSPLHF
j_gene: TRBJ1-6
d_gene: -
abundance: few
v_gene: TRBV5-6

CDR3nt: TGTGCCAGCAGTCGGACACTCAGCTTGGATGAGGACACTGAAGCTTTCTTT
CDR3aa: CASSRTLSLDEDTEAFF
j_gene: TRBJ1-1
d_gene: -
abundance: -
v_gene: TRBV27

CDR3nt: TGTGCCATTTCCCCCGGGACAGGCCGCAATGGCTACACCTTC
CDR3aa: CAISPGTGRNGYTF
j_gene: TRBJ1-2
d_gene: TRBD1
abundance: -
v_gene: TRBV19

CDR3nt: TGTGCCAGCAGTTATGGATTCGGGAGCGCCTACGAGCAGTACTTC
CDR3aa: CASSYGFGSAYEQYF
j_gene: TRBJ2-7
d_gene: -
abundance: -
v_gene: TRBV6-5

CDR3nt: TGTGCCAGCAGCTTAGGATGGGTGGACGCAGGGGACTACGAGCAGTACTTC
CDR3aa: CASSLGWVDAGDYEQYF
j_gene: TRBJ2-7
d_gene: -
abundance: once
v_gene: TRBV5-6

CDR3nt: TGTGCCAGCAGTGCCGACTTCTCTTCCTACAATGAGCAGTTCTTC
CDR3aa: CASSADFSSYNEQFF
j_gene: TRBJ2-1
d_gene: -
abundance: -
v_gene: TRBV6-4

CDR3nt: TGTGCCAGTAGTATAGGCGAGGTCAATCAGCCCCAGCATTTT
CDR3aa: CASSIGEVNQPQHF
j_gene: TRBJ1-5
d_gene: -
abundance: -
v_gene: TRBV19

CDR3nt: TGTGCCAGCAGTTGGGGGGGCCCCTACAATGAGCAGTTCTTC
CDR3aa: CASSWGGPYNEQFF
j_gene: TRBJ2-1
d_gene: -
abundance: -
v_gene: TRBV6-6

CDR3nt: TGTGCCAGCAGGGCCGGACAGGGGATTTACAATGAGCAGTTCTTC
CDR3aa: CASRAGQGIYNEQFF
j_gene: TRBJ2-1
d_gene: TRBD1
abundance: -
v_gene: TRBV2

CDR3nt: TGCGCCAGCTCCATAGGGACACAGAGCTCCTACGAGCAGTACTTC
CDR3aa: CASSIGTQSSYEQYF
j_gene: TRBJ2-7
d_gene: -
abundance: -
v_gene: TRBV10-1